One sample yielded the 20 T cell receptor beta chains listed below, sequenced in a study of response to subunit inactivated influenza vaccine. TCRdb analysed the RT-PCR reads with MiXCR anew, one entry per CDR3 protein. The data hold over 800,000 distinct CDR3 sequences, with roughly 20% observed a single time. This sample comprised PBMCs from blood, obtained more than 4 days after vaccination. The receptors were sampled from a man in his forties or fifties who received an inactivated influenza vaccine.

The sample holds a few counts of this clonotype. This sequence joins TRBV5-5 and TRBJ2-5, with 10 bases that match TRBD2. Germline V CDR1 and CDR2: SGHKS, YYEKEE (reference sequence). The CDR3 loop spans 14 amino acids. V shed 4 bases, J shed 3 bases, and the junction held 3 bases outside the gene matches. CDR3 protein: CASSQGTSEETQYF. CDR3 bases: TGTGCCAGCAGCCAGGGGACTAGCGAAGAGACCCAGTACTTC. The variable domain in full, with the rest retrieved from reference TRBV5-5 and TRBJ2-5, is DAGVTQSPTHLIKTRGQQVTLRCSPISGHKSVSWYQQVLGQGPQFIFQYYEKEERGRGNFPDRFSARQFPNYSSELNVNALLLGDSALYLCASSQGTSEETQYFGPGTRLLVL.

This clonotype was picked up a small number of times. The rearrangement uses TRBV9 and TRBJ1-1; a possible D gene is TRBD1 (6 bases). V was shortened by 0 bases and J by 5 bases, with 17 bases between the two germline ends. This CDR3 is 16 amino acids long. Germline V gene data show CDR1 as SGDLS and CDR2 as YYNGEE. The CDR3 sequence: CASSVVGQGIGTEAFF. The CDR3 DNA sequence: TGTGCCAGCAGCGTAGTGGGGCAGGGGATCGGAACTGAAGCTTTCTTT.

This clonotype has more than one count but fewer than ten. The chain links TRBV7-3 to TRBJ2-5, with TRBD2 matching over 10 bases. The V segment lost 4 bases and the J segment 2 bases; nucleotides outside the gene matches: 10. Germline V gene lookup returns CDR1 SGHTA and CDR2 FQGTGA. The CDR3 has 17 amino acids. CDR3 residues: CASSSMGLAGVQETQYF. CDR3 in DNA: TGTGCCAGCAGCTCCATGGGGCTAGCGGGGGTGCAAGAGACCCAGTACTTC.

The V gene is TRBV20-1, the J gene TRBJ1-4; TRBD1 is a possible D gene (5 bases). Germline loops: CDR1 DFQATT, CDR2 SNEGSKA (reference sequence). V gave up 3 bases and J gave up 7 bases, with 12 bases separating them. The CDR3 spans 13 residues. The CDR3 loop reads CSASLGGVEKLFF. In nucleotides, the CDR3 is TGCAGTGCTAGCTTGGGGGGGGTTGAAAAACTGTTTTTT.

V gene TRBV11-2 combines with J gene TRBJ2-7; D possibly corresponds to TRBD2 (6 bases). Germline lookup yields CDR1 SGHAT and CDR2 FQNNGV. V was trimmed by 5 bases and J by 2 bases, leaving 13 bases between them. The CDR3 totals 14 residues. The CDR3 loop reads CASSHQRATYEQYF. The CDR3 DNA follows: TGTGCCAGCAGCCATCAGCGGGCCACCTACGAGCAGTACTTC. Variable domain in full (rest from reference TRBV11-2 and TRBJ2-7): EAGVAQSPRYKIIEKRQSVAFWCNPISGHATLYWYQQILGQGPKLLIQFQNNGVVDDSQLPKDRFSAERLKGVDSTLKIQPAKLEDSAVYLCASSHQRATYEQYFGPGTRLTVT.

This clonotype was observed a handful of times. The chain couples TRBV10-3 to TRBJ2-1; D tentatively fits TRBD1 or TRBD2 (6 bases each). Trimming removed 2 bases from V and 5 bases from J, with 13 bases in between. The CDR3 totals 15 residues. CDR1 is ENHRY and CDR2 is SYGVKD in the germline V gene. CDR3 coding DNA: TGTGCCATCAGTGAGCCGAGCCGGGGGCACAATGAGCAGTTCTTC. Translating it yields CAISEPSRGHNEQFF.

The rearrangement links TRBV9 to TRBJ1-5; D gene uncertain. Trimming took off 0 bases at V and 0 bases at J, with 28 bases between the two ends. This CDR3 is 22 amino acids long. The germline V gene encodes CDR1 SGDLS and CDR2 YYNGEE. The DNA for the CDR3 is TGTGCCAGCAGCGTAGTCGGAGATCTGGATATAGGGCTTCCTTATAGCAATCAGCCCCAGCATTTT. Its protein is CASSVVGDLDIGLPYSNQPQHF. Complete variable domain (other parts from reference TRBV9 and TRBJ1-5): DSGVTQTPKHLITATGQRVTLRCSPRSGDLSVYWYQQSLDQGLQFLIQYYNGEERAKGNILERFSAQQFPDLHSELNLSSLELGDSALYFCASSVVGDLDIGLPYSNQPQHFGDGTRLSIL.

At least ten counts were recorded for this clonotype. This sequence joins TRBV12-3 or TRBV12-4 and TRBJ2-2, with 8 bases matching TRBD2. The CDR3 has 15 amino acids. The V gene end was trimmed by 7 bases and the J gene end by 4 bases; junction bases not matched to a gene: 8. The DNA of the CDR3 is TGTGCCAGCACCTACGGGGGGGCGCGCACCGGGGAGCTGTTTTTT. Its protein is CASTYGGARTGELFF.

This clonotype was seen more than once but under ten times. The rearrangement uses TRBV28 and TRBJ2-2; TRBD1 agrees at 7 bases. The CDR3 has 17 residues. Losses at the gene ends were 4 bases for V and 6 bases for J; bases not matched to a gene: 14. Germline CDR1 and CDR2: MDHEN and SYDVKM. CDR3 coding DNA: TGTGCCAGCAGTTCTGCTAACAGGGGCGATTACTCCGGGGAGCTGTTTTTT. Amino acids: CASSSANRGDYSGELFF.

V gene TRBV5-1 combines with J gene TRBJ1-6; weak D call: TRBD1 (6 bases). This CDR3 is 14 amino acids long. In germline, CDR1 is SGHRS, CDR2 YFSETQ. Trimming stripped 0 bases from V and 10 bases from J, with 11 bases between. In DNA form, the CDR3 reads TGCGCCAGCAGCTTGGAAGGGGGTTACTCACCCCTCCACTTT. Amino acids: CASSLEGGYSPLHF.

Concerning this clonotype itself: This may arise from a read error, as a much more abundant clone is one base away. In this CDR3 the conserved last residue, phenylalanine or tryptophan, is missing, so a read error is likely. The rearrangement links TRBV14 to TRBJ1-1; D not resolved. This CDR3 has 13 amino acids. Between the trimmed V and J ends, which lost 3 bases and 7 bases, there was a span of 12 bases. Germline V gene lookup returns CDR1 SGHDN and CDR2 FVKESK. The CDR3 region has the DNA TGTGCCAGCAGCCAGCCCGGACGGAATGAAGCTTTCTCT. It specifies CASSQPGRNEAFS.

The chain uses TRBV6-1 and TRBJ1-1; 7 bases fit TRBD1. CDR3 length: 14 amino acids. V gave up 5 bases and J gave up 2 bases; unmatched junction bases: 5. CDR1 and CDR2 (germline): MNHNS, SASEGT. The DNA of the CDR3 is TGTGCCAGCAGTACAAACAGGGGCAACACTGAAGCTTTCTTT. Its translation is CASSTNRGNTEAFF.

In its sample, this clonotype was seen a few times. V gene TRBV7-9 combines with J gene TRBJ2-7; 9 bases are shared with TRBD1. With 5 bases clipped from V and 2 bases from J, the junction kept 4 bases outside the gene matches. The length of the CDR3 is 14 residues. CDR1 and CDR2 from the germline V gene are SEHNR and FQNEAQ (reference sequence). CDR3 residues: CASSRTGVPYEQYF. The CDR3 DNA reads as TGTGCCAGCAGCCGGACAGGGGTCCCCTACGAGCAGTACTTC.

For the CDR3, the DNA is TGTGCCAGCAGTTTAACGTACAGATTTACTGAAAAACTGTTTTTT. It codes for CASSLTYRFTEKLFF. The chain joins TRBV27 to TRBJ1-4, with unresolved D. The CDR3 has 15 amino acids. Germline V gene data show CDR1 as MNHEY and CDR2 as SMNVEV (reference sequence). Trimming removed 2 bases at V and 7 bases at J, with 14 bases between.

This clonotype was observed a single time. CDR3 nucleotide sequence: TGTGCCAGCTCGCCCTTTGGTTTACAGGGTTCCTACGAGCAGTACTTC. Translated, it gives CASSPFGLQGSYEQYF. The rearrangement uses TRBV18 and TRBJ2-7, with D perhaps TRBD1 (6 bases). V was shortened by 6 bases and J by 1 base, with 19 bases between the two germline ends. CDR3 length: 16 amino acids. The germline CDR1 and CDR2 sequences are KGHSH and LQKENI.

This clonotype appeared a few times. The V gene is TRBV19, the J gene TRBJ1-1; possibly TRBD1 for D (5 bases). Between the trimmed V and J ends, which lost 6 bases and 6 bases, there was a span of 17 bases. The length of the CDR3 is 14 residues. Germline V gives CDR1 LNHDA, CDR2 SQIVND (reference sequence). The CDR3 bases are TGTGCCAGTAGGATGGACGGGGGAGGGCCTGAAGCTTTCTTT. Protein product: CASRMDGGGPEAFF. The whole variable domain, filled in from reference TRBV19 and TRBJ1-1, reads DGGITQSPKYLFRKEGQNVTLSCEQNLNHDAMYWYRQDPGQGLRLIYYSQIVNDFQKGDIAEGYSVSREKKESFPLTVTSAQKNPTAFYLCASRMDGGGPEAFFGQGTRLTVV.

The chain employs TRBV4-3 and TRBJ2-1, with D unresolved. CDR1 and CDR2 from the germline V gene are LGHNA and YSLEER. The CDR3 is made up of 15 amino acids. V was clipped by 0 bases and J by 4 bases, with 10 bases between them. The CDR3 DNA sequence: TGCGCCAGCAGCCAAGAGGGCAGGCAATACAATGAGCAGTTCTTC. Its protein product is CASSQEGRQYNEQFF.

The gene calls are TRBV7-3 and TRBJ2-1, with 9 nucleotides matching TRBD2. With 2 bases clipped from V and 9 bases from J, the junction kept 8 bases outside the gene matches. The CDR3 covers 15 residues. Per the germline V gene, CDR1 is SGHTA and CDR2 is FQGTGA. The CDR3 DNA sequence: TGTGCCAGCAGCTTATCTGGCGGGAGGGCGGCTGAGCAGTTCTTC. Protein sequence: CASSLSGGRAAEQFF.

This clonotype was found a few times. This chain joins TRBV20-1 and TRBJ2-1, with D uncertain. Trimming cost V 0 bases and J 5 bases, with 14 bases left between them. The CDR3 runs 15 residues. Looked up from germline, CDR1 is DFQATT and CDR2 is SNEGSKA (reference sequence). CDR3 nucleotides: TGCAGTGCTAGAGATCTTGCTAGTGTGGACAATGAGCAGTTCTTC. This translates into CSARDLASVDNEQFF.

This clonotype has ten or more counts. The chain joins TRBV12-3 or TRBV12-4 to TRBJ1-2; D remains ambiguous. Trimming took 5 bases from V and 4 from J, leaving 5 bases between them. The CDR3 sequence is 11 residues long. The CDR3 here is CASSTAYGYTF. In DNA form, the CDR3 reads TGTGCCAGCAGTACCGCCTATGGCTACACCTTC.